This passage covers 12 T cell receptor beta chains from one sample sequenced in a study of OX40 agonist ivuxolimab in advanced cancers. The library was produced with the immunoSEQ multiplex PCR assay. TCRdb took over this immuneACCESS table, retaining in-frame rearrangements with V and J assigned. Such tables are incomplete; in checked studies, under half of the missing clones stem from an unresolved V gene, and the remainder is unexplained. The table for this sample lists 15,000 to 25,000 clones; around nine tenths of them were counted only once. Around half of the sample is taken by the ten largest. Here the sequenced sample was CD4+ or CD8+ T cells sorted from blood, taken in a trial of the OX40 agonist ivuxolimab. Receptors originate from an adult with an advanced solid tumor such as melanoma, head and neck, liver or kidney cancer.

The chain links TRBV14 to TRBJ2-7; D is possibly TRBD1 (6 bases). This CDR3 has 14 amino acids. Trimming left V 4 bases short and J 2 bases short, with 12 bases between. CDR1 is SGHDN, CDR2 FVKESK, per germline. CDR3 residues: CASSPGHTTYEQYF. The CDR3 region has the DNA TGTGCCAGCAGCCCGGGACACACTACCTACGAGCAGTACTTC.

This chain connects TRBV7-8 to TRBJ2-1; D assignment may be TRBD1 or TRBD2 (5 bases each). Trimming cost V 1 base and J 4 bases, with 14 bases left between them. Germline V lookup: CDR1 SGHVS, CDR2 FQNEAQ. This CDR3 has 16 residues. CDR3 bases: TGTGCCAGCAGCTTAGACGGGGCGGAGGCTTACAATGAGCAGTTCTTC. This sequence encodes CASSLDGAEAYNEQFF.

The CDR3: CASSLRGAGMDGYTF. The CDR3 DNA reads TGTGCCAGCAGCTTGAGGGGAGCAGGGATGGATGGCTACACCTTC. The chain couples TRBV5-8 to TRBJ1-2, with D possibly matching TRBD1 (5 bases). V was shortened by 1 base and J by 6 bases, with 16 bases between the two germline ends. The CDR3 has 15 residues. CDR1 and CDR2 from the germline V gene are SGHTS and YDEGEE.

The chain recombines TRBV18 with TRBJ2-1; 7 nucleotides line up with TRBD2. There are 13 residues in the CDR3. CDR1 KGHSH and CDR2 LQKENI come from the germline V gene. Trimming took 2 bases from V and 10 from J; bases not matched to a gene: 5. CDR3 DNA: TGTGCCAGCTCACCAGGAGGAGCGGGAGAGCAGTTCTTC. Protein: CASSPGGAGEQFF.

The V and J genes are TRBV15 and TRBJ2-1, with D possibly TRBD2 on 6 matching bases. Trimming pared 5 bases from V and 9 bases from J, leaving 23 bases between. Germline V gene sequence: CDR1 LNHNV, CDR2 YYDKDF (reference sequence). The CDR3 is 16 amino acids. The CDR3 reads CATSFLGPIAGGEQFF. The CDR3, as DNA: TGTGCCACCAGCTTTCTAGGCCCGATAGCCGGGGGTGAGCAGTTCTTC.

The count of this clone is one. The rearrangement uses TRBV11-3 and TRBJ2-6; D remains ambiguous. Trimming pared 5 bases from V and 4 bases from J, leaving 6 bases between. Germline CDR1 is SGHNT and CDR2 is YENEEA. This CDR3 region has 13 residues. CDR3 DNA: TGTGCCAGCAGCCCCTGGGGGGCCAACGTCCTGACTTTC. Amino acid sequence: CASSPWGANVLTF.

The chain couples TRBV9 to TRBJ2-3; 12 bases map to TRBD2. J lost 3 bases, V lost 4 bases, and 12 bases had no gene match. This CDR3 is built from 18 residues. The germline V gene has CDR1 SGDLS and CDR2 YYNGEE. This CDR3 reads CASSTMGGLAGKTDTQYF. The CDR3 nucleotides are TGTGCCAGCAGCACCATGGGTGGACTAGCGGGAAAGACAGATACGCAGTATTTT.

This chain joins TRBV27 and TRBJ2-6; the D is unclear. CDR1 and CDR2 from the germline V gene are MNHEY and SMNVEV (reference sequence). Trimming removed 2 bases at V and 3 bases at J, with 2 bases between. The CDR3 sequence is 13 residues long. As DNA, the CDR3 is TGTGCCAGCAGTTTAGGTGGGGCCAACGTCCTGACTTTC. Encoded protein: CASSLGGANVLTF.

The chain joins TRBV9 to TRBJ2-2; D perhaps matches TRBD2 (5 bases). Germline CDR1 reads SGDLS; CDR2 reads YYNGEE. The ends were cut back, 3 bases at V and 7 bases at J, with 13 bases in the middle. The CDR3 sequence is 14 residues long. The DNA for the CDR3 is TGTGCCAGCAGCGAGTGGCGGGCCGGCGGGGAGCTGTTTTTT. As protein: CASSEWRAGGELFF.

The V and J genes are TRBV7-2 and TRBJ2-3; 9 bases align to TRBD2. V dropped 5 bases and J dropped 4; count of bases not matched to a gene: 13. The germline CDR1 and CDR2 sequences are SGHTA and FQGNSA. The CDR3 covers 17 residues. CDR3 region: CASSADLAGYLPDTQYF. Written as DNA, the CDR3 is TGTGCCAGCAGCGCAGATCTAGCGGGATACCTCCCAGATACGCAGTATTTT.

The chain combines TRBV7-2 with TRBJ2-1; D may match TRBD1 or TRBD2 (5 bases each). V shed 1 base and J shed 9 bases, with 7 bases lying between them. The germline gives CDR1 SGHTA, CDR2 FQGNSA. CDR3 size: 12 residues. The CDR3 loop reads CASSLGGIEQFF. The CDR3 nucleotides read TGTGCCAGCAGCTTAGGGGGGATTGAGCAGTTCTTC.

This chain links TRBV28 with TRBJ2-3; maybe TRBD1 (5 bases). CDR1 is MDHEN and CDR2 is SYDVKM in the germline V gene. V lost 4 bases and J lost 5, with 22 bases in between. This CDR3 is 17 amino acids long. Written as DNA, the CDR3 is TGTGCCAGCAGTTCTCCCCGACATCAGGGAATGGGAGATACGCAGTATTTT. Protein sequence: CASSSPRHQGMGDTQYF.